This TCR beta chain was identified during a study of blood T cell repertoires in COVID-19. Overall study context: Sample material is recorded as cDNA or gDNA derived from T cells, B-cell-depleted T cells, or PBMCs.

Clones were read by immunoSEQ multiplex PCR, and TCRdb kept only the in-frame ones, dropping some. This table holds over 100,000 clones, under 90% found once. Germline values: CDR1 MNHEY, CDR2 SMNVEV (reference sequence). The CDR3 runs 17 residues. The V gene end was trimmed by 5 bases and the J gene end by 3 bases; junction bases not matched to a gene: 12. Sequenced input: peripheral blood. The genes are TRBV27 and TRBJ2-7, with TRBD2 identical over 11 bases. The TCR was taken from a woman in her 70s with acute or convalescent COVID-19. The DNA for the CDR3 is TGTGCCAGCAGTACCGGGACTAGCGGAGCCAATTACTACGAGCAGTACTTC. Its protein is CASSTGTSGANYYEQYF.